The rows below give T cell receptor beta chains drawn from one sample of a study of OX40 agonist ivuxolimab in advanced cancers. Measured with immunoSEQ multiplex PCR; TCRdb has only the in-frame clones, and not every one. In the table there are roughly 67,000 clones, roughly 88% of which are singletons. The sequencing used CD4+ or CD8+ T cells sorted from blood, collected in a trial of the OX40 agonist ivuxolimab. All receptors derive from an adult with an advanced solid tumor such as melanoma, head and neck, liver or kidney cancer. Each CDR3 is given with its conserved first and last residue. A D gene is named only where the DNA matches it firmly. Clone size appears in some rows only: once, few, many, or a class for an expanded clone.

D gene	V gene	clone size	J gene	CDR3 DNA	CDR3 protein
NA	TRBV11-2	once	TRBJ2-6	TGTGCCAGCAGCTTAGGCAGCACTGGGGCCAACGTCCTGACTTTC	CASSLGSTGANVLTF
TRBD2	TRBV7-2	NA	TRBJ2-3	TGTGCCAGCACCAGGACTAGCGGGACAGATACGCAGTATTTT	CASTRTSGTDTQYF
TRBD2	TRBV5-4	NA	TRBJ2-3	TGTGCCAGCAGCTTAGGACTAGCGGACACAGATACGCAGTATTTT	CASSLGLADTDTQYF
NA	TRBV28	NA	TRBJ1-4	TGTGCCAGCAGTTTACGTGAAAAACTGTTTTTT	CASSLREKLFF
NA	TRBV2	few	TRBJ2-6	TGTGCCAGCAGCTCTGGGGCCAACGTCCTGACTTTC	CASSSGANVLTF
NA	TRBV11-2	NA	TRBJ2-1	TGTGCCAGCAGCTTAACGGGAAAGTACAATGAGCAGTTCTTC	CASSLTGKYNEQFF
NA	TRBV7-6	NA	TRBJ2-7	TGTGCCAGCAGCCCCAACGTCGGGGTTTCTGGCGAGCAGTACTTC	CASSPNVGVSGEQYF
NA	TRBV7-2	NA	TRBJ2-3	TGTGCCAGCAGCTCCGGACACAGCACAGATACGCAGTATTTT	CASSSGHSTDTQYF
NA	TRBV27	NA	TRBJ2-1	TGTGCCAGCAGTCCCTCCTGGCAGGGGTTGGCCTACAATGAGCAGTTCTTC	CASSPSWQGLAYNEQFF
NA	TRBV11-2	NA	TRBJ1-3	TGTGCCAGCAGCTTAACAGGTTCTGGAAACACCATATATTTT	CASSLTGSGNTIYF
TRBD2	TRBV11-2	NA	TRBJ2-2	TGTGCCAGCACCTTCAGCGGGAGCATGGACACCGGGGAGCTGTTTTTT	CASTFSGSMDTGELFF
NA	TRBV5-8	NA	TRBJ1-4	TGTGCCAGCAGCGACGGACAGTTTGCAACTAATGAAAAACTGTTTTTT	CASSDGQFATNEKLFF
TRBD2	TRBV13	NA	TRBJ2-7	TGTGCCAGCAGCTCCACTAGCGGGAGTGGGTCCTACGAGCAGTACTTC	CASSSTSGSGSYEQYF
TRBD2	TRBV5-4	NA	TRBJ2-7	TGTGCCAGCAGCTTAGCGGGAGGGCCCTCCGAGCAGTACTTC	CASSLAGGPSEQYF
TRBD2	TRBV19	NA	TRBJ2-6	TGTGCCAGTAGTATAAGTGGGCGGGGGACCGGGGCCAACGTCCTGACTTTC	CASSISGRGTGANVLTF
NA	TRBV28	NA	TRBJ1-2	TGTGCCAGCAGTGGCGGCCGCTATGGCTACACCTTC	CASSGGRYGYTF
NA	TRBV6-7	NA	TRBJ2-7	TGTGCCAGCAGTTACTCGAGCCGAATAGGAGGGACTTACGAGCAGTACTTC	CASSYSSRIGGTYEQYF
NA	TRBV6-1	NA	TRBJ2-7	TGTGCCAGCAGTGAATCGGTGACTGGCTACGAGCAGTACTTC	CASSESVTGYEQYF
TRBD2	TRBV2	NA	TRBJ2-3	TGTGCCAGCAGTGAGGGGAGGGGCCGCACAGATACGCAGTATTTT	CASSEGRGRTDTQYF
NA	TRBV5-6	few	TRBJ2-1	TGTGCCAGCAGTCGATCCCGCACCCTCCGGGACTCGCACTACAATGAGCAGTTCTTC	CASSRSRTLRDSHYNEQFF
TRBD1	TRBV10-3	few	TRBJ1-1	TGTGCCATCAGTGAGTGGGAGGGGGCTGGGAACACTGAAGCTTTCTTT	CAISEWEGAGNTEAFF
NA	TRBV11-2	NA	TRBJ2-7	TGTGCCAGCAGCTTATCGGTCCCAAGGGCTAGGGACTCCTACGAGCAGTACTTC	CASSLSVPRARDSYEQYF
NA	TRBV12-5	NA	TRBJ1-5	TGTGCTAGTGGTTTGCTTGGAGGCAATCAGCCCCAGCATTTT	CASGLLGGNQPQHF
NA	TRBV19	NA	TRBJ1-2	TGTGCCAGTAGTATGCAAGGGGCGATCTATGGCTACACCTTC	CASSMQGAIYGYTF
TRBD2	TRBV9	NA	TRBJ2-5	TGTGCCAGCAGCGTAGCGACTAGCGGGGCGGAGACCCAGTACTTC	CASSVATSGAETQYF
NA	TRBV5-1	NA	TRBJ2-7	TGCGCCAGCCCACACGGGCGGGAGCAGTACTTC	CASPHGREQYF
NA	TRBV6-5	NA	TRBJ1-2	TGTGCCAGCAGTTACTCAATGGACAACCCCTATGGCTACACCTTC	CASSYSMDNPYGYTF
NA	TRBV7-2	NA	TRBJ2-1	TGTGCCAGCAGCCAAGGATCGTCCTACAATGAGCAGTTCTTC	CASSQGSSYNEQFF
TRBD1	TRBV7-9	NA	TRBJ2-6	TGTGCCAGCAGCCGAGGGGGCGCAGACTCTGGGGCCAACGTCCTGACTTTC	CASSRGGADSGANVLTF
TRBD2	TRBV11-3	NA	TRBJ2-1	TGTGCCAGCAGCGGGGTAGCGGGAGGGGGCTCCTACAATGAGCAGTTCTTC	CASSGVAGGGSYNEQFF
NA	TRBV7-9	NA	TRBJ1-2	TGTGCCAGCAGCTTAGAAACAGATAACTATGGCTACACCTTC	CASSLETDNYGYTF
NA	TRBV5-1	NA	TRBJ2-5	TGCGCCAGCAGCAACGAACAAGAGACCCAGTACTTC	CASSNEQETQYF
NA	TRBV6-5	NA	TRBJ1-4	TGTGCCAGCAGTTACTCCGGAGGAAAACTGTTTTTT	CASSYSGGKLFF
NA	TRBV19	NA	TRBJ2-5	TGTGCCAGTAGTTTAGAAGGCCAAGAGACCCAGTACTTC	CASSLEGQETQYF
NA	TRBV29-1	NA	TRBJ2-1	TGCAGCGTTGAAAGAGGGCTCGAGGACAATGAGCAGTTCTTC	CSVERGLEDNEQFF
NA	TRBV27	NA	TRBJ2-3	TGTGCCAGCAGTCCCTCAAAAAATACTGCTAGCACAGATACGCAGTATTTT	CASSPSKNTASTDTQYF
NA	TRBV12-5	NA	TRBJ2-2	TGTGCTAGTGGTTTACGAGGGGCGCCCGGGGAGCTGTTTTTT	CASGLRGAPGELFF
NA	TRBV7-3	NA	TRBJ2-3	TGTGCCAGCAGCTTTTGGAGCGGCACAGATACGCAGTATTTT	CASSFWSGTDTQYF
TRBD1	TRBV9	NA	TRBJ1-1	TGTGCCAGCAGCGTAGAAGGGGGCGCTTTCTTT	CASSVEGGAFF
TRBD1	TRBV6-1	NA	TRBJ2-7	TGTGCCAGCTCTCTTGACAGGGCCCCTCCGCAGTACTTC	CASSLDRAPPQYF
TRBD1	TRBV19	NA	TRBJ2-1	TGTGCCAGTACGAAGACAGGGGGTGCCGGAGAGCAGTTCTTC	CASTKTGGAGEQFF
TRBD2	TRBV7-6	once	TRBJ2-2	TGTGCCAGCAGCTTACAGACTAGCGGGAGGGCCCAGACCGGGGAGCTGTTTTTT	CASSLQTSGRAQTGELFF
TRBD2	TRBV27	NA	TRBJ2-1	TGTGCCAGCAGTTCCGCGGGAGGGCGGCGTGAGCAGTTCTTC	CASSSAGGRREQFF
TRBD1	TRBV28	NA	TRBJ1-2	TGTGCCAGCAGAGCCGACAGGGCGAATGGCTACACCTTC	CASRADRANGYTF
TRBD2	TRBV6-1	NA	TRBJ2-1	TGTGCCAGCAGGACTAGCGGGACCTACAATGAGCAGTTCTTC	CASRTSGTYNEQFF
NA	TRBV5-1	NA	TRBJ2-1	TGCGCCAGCACTCCTCTAACAGTGGGGTCGGGGAATGAGCAGTTCTTC	CASTPLTVGSGNEQFF
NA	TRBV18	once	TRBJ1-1	TGTGCCAGCTCACCACTAGGGGAGAACACTGAAGCTTTCTTT	CASSPLGENTEAFF
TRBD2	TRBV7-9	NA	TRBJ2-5	TGTGCCAGCAGCCCGGGTCTAGCGGAAGAGACCCAGTACTTC	CASSPGLAEETQYF
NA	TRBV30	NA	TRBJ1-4	TGTGCCTGGAGTTTCGACAAGTCTAATGAAAAACTGTTTTTT	CAWSFDKSNEKLFF
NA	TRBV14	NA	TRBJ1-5	TGTGCCAGCAGCCACCAACCGAGGGCAGGGACCCATCCACCATCGATAGCCCAGCATTTT	CASSHQPRAGTHPPSIAQHF
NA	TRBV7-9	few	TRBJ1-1	TGTGCCAGCAGCTTAGAGTTTAACACTGAAGCTTTCTTT	CASSLEFNTEAFF
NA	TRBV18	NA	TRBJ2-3	TGTGCCAGCTCATCGCTACAACCTACAGATACGCAGTATTTT	CASSSLQPTDTQYF